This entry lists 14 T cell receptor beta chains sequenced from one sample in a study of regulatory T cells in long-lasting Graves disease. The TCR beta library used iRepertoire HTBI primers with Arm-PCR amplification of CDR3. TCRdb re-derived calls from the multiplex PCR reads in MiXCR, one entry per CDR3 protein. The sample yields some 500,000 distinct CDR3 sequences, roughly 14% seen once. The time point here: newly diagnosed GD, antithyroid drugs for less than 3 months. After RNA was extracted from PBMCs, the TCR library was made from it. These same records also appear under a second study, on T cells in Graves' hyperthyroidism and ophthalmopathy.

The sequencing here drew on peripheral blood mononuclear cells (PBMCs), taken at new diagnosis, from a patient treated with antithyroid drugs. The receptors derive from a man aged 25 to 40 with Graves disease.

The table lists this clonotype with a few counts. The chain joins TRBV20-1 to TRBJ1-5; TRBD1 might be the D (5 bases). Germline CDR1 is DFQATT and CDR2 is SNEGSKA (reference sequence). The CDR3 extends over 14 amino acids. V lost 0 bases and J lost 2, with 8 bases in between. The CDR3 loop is CSARELGGNQPQHF. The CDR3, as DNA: TGCAGTGCTAGAGAGCTGGGGGGCAATCAGCCCCAGCATTTT.

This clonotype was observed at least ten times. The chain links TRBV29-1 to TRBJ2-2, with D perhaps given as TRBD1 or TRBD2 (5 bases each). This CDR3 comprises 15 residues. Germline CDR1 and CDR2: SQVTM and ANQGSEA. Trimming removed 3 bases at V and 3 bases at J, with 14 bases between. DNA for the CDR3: TGCAGCGTTGATCGGGCCGGGGCGGACACCGGGGAGCTGTTTTTT. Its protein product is CSVDRAGADTGELFF.

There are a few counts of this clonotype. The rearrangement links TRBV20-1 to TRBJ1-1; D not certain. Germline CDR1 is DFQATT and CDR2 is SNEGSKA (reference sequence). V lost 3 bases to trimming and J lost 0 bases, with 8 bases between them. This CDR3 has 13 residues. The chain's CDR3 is CSASLRLNTEAFF. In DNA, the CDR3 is TGCAGTGCTAGCCTCCGGCTGAACACTGAAGCTTTCTTT.

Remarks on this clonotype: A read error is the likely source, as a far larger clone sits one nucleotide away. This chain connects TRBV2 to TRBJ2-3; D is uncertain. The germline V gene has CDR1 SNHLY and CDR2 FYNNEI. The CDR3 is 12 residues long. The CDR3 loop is CASRLNTDTRYF. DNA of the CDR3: TGTGCCAGTCGGCTTAACACAGATACGCGGTATTTT.

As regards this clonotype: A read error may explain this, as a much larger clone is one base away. In nucleotides, the CDR3 is TGTGCCAGCAGTTTAATTCGGGATCCGCAGGAGATCCAGTACTTC. Its protein product is CASSLIRDPQEIQYF. The chain recombines TRBV12-3 or TRBV12-4 with TRBJ2-5, with D tentatively TRBD2 (5 bases). This CDR3 has 15 residues.

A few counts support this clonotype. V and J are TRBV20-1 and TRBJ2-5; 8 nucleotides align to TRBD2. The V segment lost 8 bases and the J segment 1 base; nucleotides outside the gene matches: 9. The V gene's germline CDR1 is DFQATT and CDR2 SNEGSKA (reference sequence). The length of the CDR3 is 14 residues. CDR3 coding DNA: TGCAGTTCTTCCCTCGGGAGGGGCCAAGAGACCCAGTACTTC. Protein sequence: CSSSLGRGQETQYF.

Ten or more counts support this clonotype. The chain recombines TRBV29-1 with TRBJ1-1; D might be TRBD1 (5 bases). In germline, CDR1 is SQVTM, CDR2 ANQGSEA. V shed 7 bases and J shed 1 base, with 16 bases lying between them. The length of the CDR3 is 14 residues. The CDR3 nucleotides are TGCAGCGGTTCTGGGGGAAAGAGGAACACTGAAGCTTTCTTT. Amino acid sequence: CSGSGGKRNTEAFF.

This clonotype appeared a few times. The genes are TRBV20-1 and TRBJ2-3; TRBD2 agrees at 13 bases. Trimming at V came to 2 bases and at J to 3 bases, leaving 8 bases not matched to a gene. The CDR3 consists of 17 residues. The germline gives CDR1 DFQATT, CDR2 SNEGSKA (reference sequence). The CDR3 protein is CSARPPRTSGRTDTQYF. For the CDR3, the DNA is TGCAGTGCTAGACCCCCGCGGACTAGCGGGAGAACAGATACGCAGTATTTT.

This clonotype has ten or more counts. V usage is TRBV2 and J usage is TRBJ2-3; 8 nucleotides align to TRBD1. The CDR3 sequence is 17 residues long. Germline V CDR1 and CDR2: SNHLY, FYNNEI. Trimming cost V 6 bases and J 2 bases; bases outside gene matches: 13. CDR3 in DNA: TGTGCCAGCAGCCCCGCCGTTTGGGGACAGGACACAGATACGCAGTATTTT. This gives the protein CASSPAVWGQDTDTQYF.

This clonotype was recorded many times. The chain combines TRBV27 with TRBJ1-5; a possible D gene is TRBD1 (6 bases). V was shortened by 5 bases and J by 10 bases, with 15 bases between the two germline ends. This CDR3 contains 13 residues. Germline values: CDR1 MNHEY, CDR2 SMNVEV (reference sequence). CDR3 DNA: TGTGCCAGCAGTCCGACAGGAAGTGGACCCCAGCATTTT. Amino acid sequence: CASSPTGSGPQHF.

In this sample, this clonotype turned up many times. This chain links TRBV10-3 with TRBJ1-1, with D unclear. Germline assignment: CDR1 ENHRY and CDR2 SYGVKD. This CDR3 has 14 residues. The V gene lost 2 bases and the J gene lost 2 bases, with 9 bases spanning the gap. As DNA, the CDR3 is TGTGCCATCAGTGAGACGGCGGGTAACACTGAAGCTTTCTTT. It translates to CAISETAGNTEAFF.

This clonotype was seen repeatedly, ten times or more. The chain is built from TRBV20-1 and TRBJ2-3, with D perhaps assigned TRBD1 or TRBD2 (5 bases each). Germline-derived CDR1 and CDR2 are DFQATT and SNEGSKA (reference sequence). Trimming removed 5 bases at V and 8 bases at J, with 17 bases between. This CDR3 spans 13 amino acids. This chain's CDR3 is CSAPGAATLTQYF. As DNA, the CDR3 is TGCAGTGCTCCCGGGGCCGCGACTCTTACGCAGTATTTT.

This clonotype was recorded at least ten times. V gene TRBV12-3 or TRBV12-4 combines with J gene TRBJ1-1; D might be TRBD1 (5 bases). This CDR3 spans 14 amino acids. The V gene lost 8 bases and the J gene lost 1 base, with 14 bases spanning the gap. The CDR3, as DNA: TGTGCCAGCGGTATGGGACGGGCGAACACTGAAGCTTTCTTT. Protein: CASGMGRANTEAFF.

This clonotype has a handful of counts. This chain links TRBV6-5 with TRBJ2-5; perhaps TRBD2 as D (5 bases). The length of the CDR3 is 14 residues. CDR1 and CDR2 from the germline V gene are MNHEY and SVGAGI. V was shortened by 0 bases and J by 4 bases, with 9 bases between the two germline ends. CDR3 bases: TGTGCCAGCAGTTACTCGGGAGACCGAGAGACCCAGTACTTC. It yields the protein CASSYSGDRETQYF.